What follows are 3 T cell receptor beta chains derived from one specimen sequenced in a study of identifying expanded T cells in peripheral blood. Profiling relied on immunoSEQ multiplex PCR, and the TCRdb table lists in-frame clones only, not all of them. The sample lists tens of thousands of clones, 84% occurring once. The sequenced sample consisted of blood. These receptors came from a person between 18 and 75 years old in good health.

The chain combines TRBV15 with TRBJ1-3; a weak D match, TRBD1 (5 bases). The germline V gene encodes CDR1 LNHNV and CDR2 YYDKDF (reference sequence). CDR3 size: 13 residues. V gave up 6 bases and J gave up 2 bases, with 8 bases separating them. The DNA of the CDR3 is TGTGCCACCAGGAGGGGACCTGGAAACACCATATATTTT. Its translation is CATRRGPGNTIYF.

The genes are TRBV4-1 and TRBJ2-7; 13 bases are shared with TRBD2. V lost 4 bases to trimming and J lost 4 bases; unmatched junction nucleotides: 4. The CDR3 has 15 residues. Per the germline V gene, CDR1 is MGHRA and CDR2 is YSYEKL. The CDR3 is CASSLGTSGAYEQYF. DNA for the CDR3: TGCGCCAGCAGCCTCGGGACTAGCGGGGCTTACGAGCAGTACTTC.

J is TRBJ2-2 and V is TRBV9; tentatively, D is TRBD2 (5 bases). This CDR3 comprises 15 residues. V lost 7 bases, J lost 0 bases, and 13 bases lay in between. Germline CDR1 and CDR2: SGDLS and YYNGEE. The CDR3 protein is CASARTGANTGELFF. The CDR3 bases are TGTGCCAGCGCTCGTACCGGGGCGAACACCGGGGAGCTGTTTTTT. Looking up the rest from reference TRBV9 and TRBJ2-2 gives the full variable domain: DSGVTQTPKHLITATGQRVTLRCSPRSGDLSVYWYQQSLDQGLQFLIQYYNGEERAKGNILERFSAQQFPDLHSELNLSSLELGDSALYFCASARTGANTGELFFGEGSRLTVL.